The present T cell receptor beta chain was sequenced within a study of OX40 agonist ivuxolimab in advanced cancers. Exclusion applied to patients with autoimmune disease history or systemic immunosuppression. Data came from immunoSEQ multiplex PCR; TCRdb stores just in-frame clones and leaves some out. Of tens of thousands of clones in the sample, over 65% are singletons; the top ten hold roughly 22%. The germline CDR1 and CDR2 sequences are MDHEN and SYDVKM. V dropped 4 bases and J dropped 2 bases, with 23 bases sitting between them. The CDR3 consists of 19 residues. V and J are TRBV28 and TRBJ2-2, with D tentatively TRBD1 (7 bases). The starting material was CD4+ or CD8+ T cells sorted from blood, obtained in a trial of the OX40 agonist ivuxolimab. The receptor was derived from an adult with an advanced solid tumor such as melanoma, head and neck, liver or kidney cancer. The DNA of the CDR3 is TGTGCCAGCAGTTCGCCTTATGGAGGGGGCCGAATTAACACCGGGGAGCTGTTTTTT. Protein sequence: CASSSPYGGGRINTGELFF.